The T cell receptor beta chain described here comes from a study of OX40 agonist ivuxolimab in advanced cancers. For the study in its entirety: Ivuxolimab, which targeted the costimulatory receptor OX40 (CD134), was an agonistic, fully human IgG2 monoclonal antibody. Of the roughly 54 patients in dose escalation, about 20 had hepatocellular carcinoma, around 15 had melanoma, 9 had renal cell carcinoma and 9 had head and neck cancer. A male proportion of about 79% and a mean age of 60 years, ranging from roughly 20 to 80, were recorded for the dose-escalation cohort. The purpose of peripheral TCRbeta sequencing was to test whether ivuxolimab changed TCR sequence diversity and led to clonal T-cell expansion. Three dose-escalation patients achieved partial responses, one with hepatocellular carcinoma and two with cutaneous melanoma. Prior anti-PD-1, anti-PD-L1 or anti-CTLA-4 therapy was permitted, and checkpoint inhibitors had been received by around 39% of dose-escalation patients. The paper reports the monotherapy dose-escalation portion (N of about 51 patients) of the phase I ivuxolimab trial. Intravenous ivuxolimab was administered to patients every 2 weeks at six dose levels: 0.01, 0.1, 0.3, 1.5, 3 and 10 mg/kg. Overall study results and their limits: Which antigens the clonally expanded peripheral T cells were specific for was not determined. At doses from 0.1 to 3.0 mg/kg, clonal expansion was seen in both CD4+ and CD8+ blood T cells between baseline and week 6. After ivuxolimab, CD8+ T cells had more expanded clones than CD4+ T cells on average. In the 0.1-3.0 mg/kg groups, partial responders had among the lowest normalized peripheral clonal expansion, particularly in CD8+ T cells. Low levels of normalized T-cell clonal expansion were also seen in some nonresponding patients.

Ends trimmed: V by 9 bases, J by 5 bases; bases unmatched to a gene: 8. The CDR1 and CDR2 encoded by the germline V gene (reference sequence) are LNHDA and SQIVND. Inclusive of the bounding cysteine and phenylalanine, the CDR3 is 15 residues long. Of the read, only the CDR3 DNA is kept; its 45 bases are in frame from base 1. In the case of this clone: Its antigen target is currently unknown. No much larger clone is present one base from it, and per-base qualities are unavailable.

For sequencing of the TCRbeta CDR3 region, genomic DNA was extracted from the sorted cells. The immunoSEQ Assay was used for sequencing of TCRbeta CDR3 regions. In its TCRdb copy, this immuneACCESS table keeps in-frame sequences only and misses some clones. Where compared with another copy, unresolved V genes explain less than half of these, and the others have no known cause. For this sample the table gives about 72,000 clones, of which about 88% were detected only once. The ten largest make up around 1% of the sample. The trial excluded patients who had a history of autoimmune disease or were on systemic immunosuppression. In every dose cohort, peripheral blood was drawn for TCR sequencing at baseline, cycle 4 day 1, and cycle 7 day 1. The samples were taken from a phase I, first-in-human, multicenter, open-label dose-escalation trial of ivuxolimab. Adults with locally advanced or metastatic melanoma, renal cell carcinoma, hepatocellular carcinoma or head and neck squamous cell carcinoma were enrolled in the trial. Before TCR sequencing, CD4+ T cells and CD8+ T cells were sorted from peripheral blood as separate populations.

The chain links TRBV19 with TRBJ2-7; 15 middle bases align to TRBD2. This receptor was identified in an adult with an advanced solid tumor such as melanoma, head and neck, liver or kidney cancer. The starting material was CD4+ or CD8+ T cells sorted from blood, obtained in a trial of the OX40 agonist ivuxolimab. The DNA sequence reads TGTGCCAGCGCCGTTGGGACTAGCGGGAGGCACGAGCAGTACTTC. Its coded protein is CASAVGTSGRHEQYF.